This T cell receptor (beta chain) is from a study of OX40 agonist ivuxolimab in advanced cancers. Study-wide context: Ivuxolimab was an agonistic, fully human IgG2 monoclonal antibody directed against OX40 (CD134), a costimulatory receptor. Peripheral TCRbeta sequencing aimed to test whether ivuxolimab altered TCR sequence diversity and caused clonal T-cell expansion. Prior anti-PD-1, anti-PD-L1 or anti-CTLA-4 therapy was permitted, and 40% of dose-escalation patients had received checkpoint inhibitors. Intravenous ivuxolimab was administered to patients every 2 weeks at six dose levels: 0.01, 0.1, 0.3, 1.5, 3 and 10 mg/kg. Among the 52 dose-escalation patients, around 20 had hepatocellular carcinoma, approximately 15 melanoma, 9 renal cell carcinoma and 9 head and neck cancer. Partial responses occurred in three dose-escalation patients, of whom one had hepatocellular carcinoma and two had cutaneous melanoma. The paper covers the monotherapy dose-escalation part of the phase I ivuxolimab trial, which included N = 52 patients. A male proportion of roughly 85% and a mean age of 60 years, ranging from 23 to 79, were recorded for the dose-escalation cohort. Broader findings and caveats from the paper: Clonal expansion of both CD4+ and CD8+ blood T cells was observed from baseline to week 6 at doses 0.1 to 3.0 mg/kg. Low levels of normalized T-cell clonal expansion were also seen in some nonresponding patients. After ivuxolimab, expanded clones were on average more numerous among CD8+ T cells than among CD4+ T cells. In the 0.1-3.0 mg/kg groups, partial responders were among the patients with the lowest normalized peripheral clonal expansion, particularly in CD8+ T cells. Antigen specificity was not determined for the clonally expanded peripheral T cells.

Trimming costs V 6 bases and J 0 bases, and their ends lie 15 bases apart. Taken from the germline V gene, the CDR1 and CDR2 loops are MNHNS and SASEGT. From the cysteine through the phenylalanine, the CDR3 covers 15 amino acids. The read is trimmed to its CDR3 DNA, 45 bases read in frame from base 1. This clone is deemed medium-sized (0.01 to 0.1%). No antigen is known for it. No much larger clonotype is one base removed from it; base qualities were not supplied. The trial excluded patients who had a history of autoimmune disease or who were on systemic immunosuppression. Peripheral blood for TCR sequencing was collected from all dose cohorts at baseline, on cycle 4 day 1, and on cycle 7 day 1. The samples were drawn from a first-in-human, open-label, multicenter phase I dose-escalation trial of ivuxolimab. Adults with locally advanced or metastatic melanoma, renal cell, hepatocellular, or head and neck squamous cell carcinoma were enrolled in the trial. Before TCR sequencing, CD4+ T cells and CD8+ T cells were sorted from peripheral blood as separate populations.

Genomic DNA was isolated from the sorted cells so that the TCRbeta CDR3 region could be sequenced. The immunoSEQ Assay was used for sequencing of TCRbeta CDR3 regions. TCRdb carries this immuneACCESS record with in-frame sequences only. Its versions omit some clonotypes, under half of them owing to an unresolved V gene in the studies checked, with the rest unexplained. The sample records some 10,000 clones, 75% to 85% of which are singletons. The ten most abundant clones make up about 20% of the sample. The starting material was CD4+ or CD8+ T cells sorted from blood, obtained in a trial of the OX40 agonist ivuxolimab. The chain is assembled from TRBV6-1 and TRBJ2-7; TRBD2 is a possible D gene, resting on 5 matching bases. The TCR comes from an adult with an advanced solid tumor such as melanoma, head and neck, liver or kidney cancer. The nucleotide sequence reads TGTGCCAGCAGCAAAGGCCGGGGTACCTCCTACGAGCAGTACTTC. Translated, this gives CASSKGRGTSYEQYF.